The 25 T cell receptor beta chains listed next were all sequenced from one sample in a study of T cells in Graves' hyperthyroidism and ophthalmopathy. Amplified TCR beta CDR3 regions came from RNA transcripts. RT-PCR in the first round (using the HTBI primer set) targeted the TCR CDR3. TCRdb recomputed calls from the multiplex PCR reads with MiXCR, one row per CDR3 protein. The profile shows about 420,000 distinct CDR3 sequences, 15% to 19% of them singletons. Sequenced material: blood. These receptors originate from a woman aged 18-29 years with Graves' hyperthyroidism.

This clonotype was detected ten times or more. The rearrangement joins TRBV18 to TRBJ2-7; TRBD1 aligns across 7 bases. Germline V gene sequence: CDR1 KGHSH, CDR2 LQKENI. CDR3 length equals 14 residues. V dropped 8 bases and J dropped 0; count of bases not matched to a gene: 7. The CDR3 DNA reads TGTGCCAGCAGCCCCGGGACAGTCTCCTACGAGCAGTACTTC. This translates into CASSPGTVSYEQYF.

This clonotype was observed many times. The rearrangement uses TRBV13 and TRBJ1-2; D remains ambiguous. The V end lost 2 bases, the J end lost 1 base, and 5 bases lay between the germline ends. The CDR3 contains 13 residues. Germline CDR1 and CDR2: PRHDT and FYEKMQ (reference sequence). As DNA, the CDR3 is TGTGCCAGCAGCTTAATCCGTAACTATGGCTACACCTTC. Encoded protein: CASSLIRNYGYTF.

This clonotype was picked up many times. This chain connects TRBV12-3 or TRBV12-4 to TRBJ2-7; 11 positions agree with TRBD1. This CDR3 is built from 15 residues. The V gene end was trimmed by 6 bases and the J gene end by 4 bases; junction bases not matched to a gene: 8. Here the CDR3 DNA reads TGTGCCAGCAGCCCCGGGACAGGGGGATTATACGAGCAGTACTTC. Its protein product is CASSPGTGGLYEQYF.

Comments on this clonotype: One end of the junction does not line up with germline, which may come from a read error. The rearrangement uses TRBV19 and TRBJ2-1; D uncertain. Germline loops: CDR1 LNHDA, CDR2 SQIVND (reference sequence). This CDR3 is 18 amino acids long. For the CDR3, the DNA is TGTGCCAGTAGTATAGAGGCCTTCGTGCCGAGCTCCTACGATGAGCAGTTCTTC. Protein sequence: CASSIEAFVPSSYDEQFF.

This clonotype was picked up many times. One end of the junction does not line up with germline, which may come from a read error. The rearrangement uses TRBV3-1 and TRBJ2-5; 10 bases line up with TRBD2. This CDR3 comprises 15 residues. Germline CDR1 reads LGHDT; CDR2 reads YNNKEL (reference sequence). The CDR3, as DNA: TGTGCCTGCAGCCAAGGGGCTAGCGGGGGCGGGACCCAGTACTTC. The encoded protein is CACSQGASGGGTQYF.

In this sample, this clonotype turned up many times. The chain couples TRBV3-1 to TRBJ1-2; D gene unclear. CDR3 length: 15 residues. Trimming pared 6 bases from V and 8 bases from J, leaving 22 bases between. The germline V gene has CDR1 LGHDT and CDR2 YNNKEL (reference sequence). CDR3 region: CASRPTQYPSRGYTF. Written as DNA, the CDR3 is TGTGCCAGCAGGCCGACCCAGTATCCCTCGAGGGGCTACACCTTC.

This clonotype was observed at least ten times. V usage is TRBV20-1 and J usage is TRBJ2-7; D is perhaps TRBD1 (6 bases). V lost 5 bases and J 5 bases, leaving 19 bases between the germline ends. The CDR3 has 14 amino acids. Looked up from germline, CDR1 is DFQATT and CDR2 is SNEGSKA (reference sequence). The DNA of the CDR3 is TGCAGTGCTCCCGGCAGGGGAAGAATCCACGAGCAGTACTTC. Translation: CSAPGRGRIHEQYF.

CDR3 protein: CASSIVSGGSYEQYF. CDR3 in DNA: TGTGCCAGTAGTATAGTTAGCGGGGGATCCTACGAGCAGTACTTC. This chain connects TRBV19 to TRBJ2-7; 9 bases map to TRBD2. The CDR3 spans 15 residues. The V segment lost 1 base and the J segment 1 base; nucleotides outside the gene matches: 2. The V gene's germline CDR1 is LNHDA and CDR2 SQIVND (reference sequence).

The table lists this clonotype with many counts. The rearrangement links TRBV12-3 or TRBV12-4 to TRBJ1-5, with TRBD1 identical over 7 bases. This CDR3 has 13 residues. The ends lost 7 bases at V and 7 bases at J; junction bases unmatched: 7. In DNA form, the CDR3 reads TGTGCCAGCAATCGAGGGGGCGAGCAGCCCCAGCATTTT. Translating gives CASNRGGEQPQHF.

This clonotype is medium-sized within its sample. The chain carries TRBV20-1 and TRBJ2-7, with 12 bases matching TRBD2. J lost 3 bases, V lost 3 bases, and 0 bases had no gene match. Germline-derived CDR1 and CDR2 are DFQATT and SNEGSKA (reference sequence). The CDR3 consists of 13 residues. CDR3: CSARGLAGYEQYF. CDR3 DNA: TGCAGTGCTAGGGGACTAGCGGGCTACGAGCAGTACTTC.

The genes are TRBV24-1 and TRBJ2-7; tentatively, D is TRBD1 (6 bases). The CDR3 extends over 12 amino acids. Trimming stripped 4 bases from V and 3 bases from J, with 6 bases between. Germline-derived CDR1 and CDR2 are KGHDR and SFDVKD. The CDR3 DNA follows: TGTGCCACCAGTGAACAGGGCTACGAGCAGTACTTC. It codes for CATSEQGYEQYF.

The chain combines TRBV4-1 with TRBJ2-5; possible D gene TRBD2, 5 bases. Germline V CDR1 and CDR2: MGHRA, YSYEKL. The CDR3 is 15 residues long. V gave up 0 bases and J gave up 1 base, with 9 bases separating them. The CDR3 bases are TGCGCCAGCAGCCAAGATCCGGGGTCCCAAGAGACCCAGTACTTC. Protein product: CASSQDPGSQETQYF.

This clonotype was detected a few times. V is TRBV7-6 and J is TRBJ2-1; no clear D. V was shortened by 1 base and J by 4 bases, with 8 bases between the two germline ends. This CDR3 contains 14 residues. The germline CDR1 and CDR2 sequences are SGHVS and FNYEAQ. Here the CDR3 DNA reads TGTGCCAGCAGCTTAGAGGCCTATTACAATGAGCAGTTCTTC. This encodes CASSLEAYYNEQFF.

DNA of the CDR3: TGTGCCAGTAGTATAGATGGGCGCTATGGCTACACCTTC. It is translated as CASSIDGRYGYTF. The chain links TRBV19 to TRBJ1-2, with D uncertain. CDR1 and CDR2 (germline): LNHDA, SQIVND (reference sequence). This CDR3 is built from 13 residues. V lost 0 bases to trimming and J lost 4 bases, with 6 bases between them.

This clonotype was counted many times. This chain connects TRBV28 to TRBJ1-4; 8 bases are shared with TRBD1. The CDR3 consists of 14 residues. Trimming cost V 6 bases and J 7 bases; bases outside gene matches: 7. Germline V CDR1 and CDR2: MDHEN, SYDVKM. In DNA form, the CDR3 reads TGTGCCAGCAGGATGGACAGGGCTGGTGAAAAACTGTTTTTT. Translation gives CASRMDRAGEKLFF.

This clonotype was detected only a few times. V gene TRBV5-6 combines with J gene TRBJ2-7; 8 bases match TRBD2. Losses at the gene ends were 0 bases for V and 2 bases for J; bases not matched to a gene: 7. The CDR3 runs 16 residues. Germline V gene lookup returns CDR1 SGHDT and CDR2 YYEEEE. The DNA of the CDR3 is TGTGCCAGCAGCTTGGACGGCGGGGGGTCTACCTACGAGCAGTACTTC. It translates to CASSLDGGGSTYEQYF.

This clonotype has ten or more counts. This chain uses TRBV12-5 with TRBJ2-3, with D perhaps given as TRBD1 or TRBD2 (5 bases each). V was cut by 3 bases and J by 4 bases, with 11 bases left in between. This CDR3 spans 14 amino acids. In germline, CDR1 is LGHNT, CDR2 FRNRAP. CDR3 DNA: TGTGCTAGTGGTTTTTCCGTGGGGGCAGATACGCAGTATTTT. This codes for CASGFSVGADTQYF.

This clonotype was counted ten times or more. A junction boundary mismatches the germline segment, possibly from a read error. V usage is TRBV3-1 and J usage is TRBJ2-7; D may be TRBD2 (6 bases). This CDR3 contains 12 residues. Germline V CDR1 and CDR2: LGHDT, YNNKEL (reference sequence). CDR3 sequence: CASSHLDGDLHF. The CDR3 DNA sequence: TGTGCCAGCAGCCACCTAGACGGGGACTTGCACTTC.

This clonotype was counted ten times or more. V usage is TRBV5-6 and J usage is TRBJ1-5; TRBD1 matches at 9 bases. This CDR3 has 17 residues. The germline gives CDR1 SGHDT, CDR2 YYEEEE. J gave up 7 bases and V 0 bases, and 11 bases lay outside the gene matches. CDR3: CASSLAGRDRVGQPQHF. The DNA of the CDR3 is TGTGCCAGCAGCTTGGCTGGCCGGGACAGGGTTGGGCAGCCCCAGCATTTT.

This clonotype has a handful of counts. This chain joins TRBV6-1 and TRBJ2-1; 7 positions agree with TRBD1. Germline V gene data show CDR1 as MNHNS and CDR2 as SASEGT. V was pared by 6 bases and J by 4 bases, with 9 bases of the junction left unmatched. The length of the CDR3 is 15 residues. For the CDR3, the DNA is TGTGCCAGCAGCCTAAGGACAGGAGTATACAATGAGCAGTTCTTC. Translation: CASSLRTGVYNEQFF.

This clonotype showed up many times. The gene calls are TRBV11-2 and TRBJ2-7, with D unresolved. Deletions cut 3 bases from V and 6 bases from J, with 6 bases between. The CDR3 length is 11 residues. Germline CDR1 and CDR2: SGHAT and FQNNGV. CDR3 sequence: CASSLITEQYF. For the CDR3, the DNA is TGTGCCAGCAGCTTGATAACCGAGCAGTACTTC.

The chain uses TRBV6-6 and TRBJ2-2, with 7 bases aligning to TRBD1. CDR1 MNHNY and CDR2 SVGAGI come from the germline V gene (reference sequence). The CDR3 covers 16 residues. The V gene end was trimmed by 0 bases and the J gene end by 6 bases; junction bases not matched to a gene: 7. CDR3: CASSYSPTGSAGELFF. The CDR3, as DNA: TGTGCCAGCAGTTACTCCCCGACAGGGTCAGCCGGGGAGCTGTTTTTT.

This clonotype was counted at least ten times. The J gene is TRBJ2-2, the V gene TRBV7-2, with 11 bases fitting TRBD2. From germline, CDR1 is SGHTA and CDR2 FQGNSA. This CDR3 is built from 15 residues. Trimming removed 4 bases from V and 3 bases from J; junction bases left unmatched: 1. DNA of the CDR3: TGTGCCAGCAGCTGGGGACTAGCGGACACCGGGGAGCTGTTTTTT. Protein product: CASSWGLADTGELFF.

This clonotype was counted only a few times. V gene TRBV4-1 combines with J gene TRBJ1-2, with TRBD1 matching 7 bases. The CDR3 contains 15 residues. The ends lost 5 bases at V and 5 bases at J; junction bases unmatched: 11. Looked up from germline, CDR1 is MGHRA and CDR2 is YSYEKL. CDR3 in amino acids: CASSSTTGVGYGYTF. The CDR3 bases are TGCGCCAGCAGCTCTACCACAGGGGTAGGGTATGGCTACACCTTC.

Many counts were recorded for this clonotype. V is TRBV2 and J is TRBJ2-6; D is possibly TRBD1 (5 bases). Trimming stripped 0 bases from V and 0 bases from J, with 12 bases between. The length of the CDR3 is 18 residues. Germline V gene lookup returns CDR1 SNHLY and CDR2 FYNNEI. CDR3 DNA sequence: TGTGCCAGCAGTGAAGCGGGGCTAACCCTCTCTGGGGCCAACGTCCTGACTTTC. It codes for CASSEAGLTLSGANVLTF.